The T cell receptor beta chain described here comes from a study of T cell responses to AZD1222 COVID-19 vaccine. CDR1 MGHRA and CDR2 YSYEKL come from the germline V gene. V lost 0 bases to trimming and J lost 4 bases; unmatched junction nucleotides: 5. There are 16 residues in the CDR3. Measured with immunoSEQ multiplex PCR; TCRdb has only the in-frame clones, and not every one. The sample lists 85,000 to 100,000 clones; about nine tenths were seen once. This specimen consisted of peripheral blood, obtained on day 0 of AZD1222 vaccination. The sequence was collected from an adult in good health. This sequence joins TRBV4-1 and TRBJ2-5, with TRBD1 matching 10 bases. The CDR3 is CASSQDRWTGGETQYF. CDR3 nucleotides: TGCGCCAGCAGCCAAGATCGATGGACAGGGGGAGAGACCCAGTACTTC.